This record covers a single TCR beta chain. Its antigen is not identified. This sample was taken from a study of OX40 agonist ivuxolimab in advanced cancers. There are 13 residues in the CDR3. From germline, CDR1 is SGHRS and CDR2 YFSETQ. Measured with immunoSEQ multiplex PCR; TCRdb has only the in-frame clones, and not every one. Found here are some 65,000 clones, around 84% of them singletons; the top ten hold approximately 4%. On cycle 4 day 1 and cycle 7 day 1, as well as at baseline, blood was sampled. Points from the study as a whole: It was not determined which antigens were specifically recognized by the peripheral T cells that had undergone clonal expansion.

This sequence joins TRBV5-1 and TRBJ2-5; D is uncertain. The J call may be wrong; the DNA end is better matched by TRBJ2-7. Here the sequenced sample was CD4+ or CD8+ T cells sorted from blood, taken in a trial of the OX40 agonist ivuxolimab. The TCR comes from an adult with an advanced solid tumor such as melanoma, head and neck, liver or kidney cancer. The CDR3 sequence: CASRRNPTYEQYF. In DNA, the CDR3 is TGCGCCAGCAGACGAAATCCTACCTACGAGCAGTACTTC.